This T cell receptor beta chain stems from a study of regulatory T cells in long-lasting Graves disease. The time point denotes: newly diagnosed GD, antithyroid drugs for less than 3 months. PBMCs were the source of the RNA used for TCR sequencing. CDR3 regions were amplified by Arm-PCR using iRepertoire HTBI primers to build TCR beta libraries. TCRdb ran MiXCR on the multiplex PCR reads and lists one entry per CDR3 protein. The table has around 450,000 distinct CDR3 sequences, roughly 17% seen once. This CDR3 is 9 amino acids long. Germline V gene sequence: CDR1 MNHEY, CDR2 SVGEGT. As regards this clonotype: At one end the junction does not follow the germline gene, possibly because of a read error.

This same sample was also taken into another study, of T cells in Graves' hyperthyroidism and ophthalmopathy. From that second work: If no ophthalmopathy progression occurred within 18 months, Graves' hyperthyroidism was stable.

This chain joins TRBV6-2 or TRBV6-3 and TRBJ2-7; D gene ambiguous. The clonotype comes from a man aged 40-49 years with Graves disease. This sample comprised peripheral blood mononuclear cells (PBMCs), obtained at new diagnosis, from a patient treated with antithyroid drugs. CDR3 loop: CASSYGQYF. The CDR3 nucleotides are TGTGCCAGCAGTTACGGGCAGTACTTC.